The present T cell receptor (beta chain) was sequenced within a study of shared clonotypes between healthy human individuals. Looking at the study overall: Contributing individuals were a couple of females and a few males aged 18 to 49.

The data were produced by immunoSEQ multiplex PCR, yet TCRdb's version contains in-frame clones alone and is incomplete. The repertoire consists of millions of clones, with about 95% occurring once and the leading ten covering about 1.1%. This CDR3 region has 14 residues. The junction had 5 bases not matched to a gene; V was cut back by 3 bases and J by 3 bases. The germline V gene has CDR1 MGHDK and CDR2 SYGVNS. As defined, naive CD8 cells were CD45RO-negative and positively selected for CCR7, with terminally differentiated effector memory CD45RA+ cells excluded. The clonotype was recovered from a man younger than 35 in good health. Sequencing was carried out using naive CD8+ T cells sorted from blood. This sequence joins TRBV25-1 and TRBJ2-7; 7 nucleotides line up with TRBD2. CDR3 sequence reads: CASSDRGSIYEQYF. CDR3 nucleotides: TGTGCCAGCAGTGACCGCGGGAGCATCTACGAGCAGTACTTC.